The sequence of this T cell receptor (beta chain) was determined in a study of shared clonotypes between healthy human individuals. A word on this clone: Other DNA sequences in the same sample also yield this CDR3.

Deep was the level at which the assay was run. When replicate PCRs were run on sorted subsets, they used 200 ng DNA, around 33,000 T cell genomes. Libraries were prepared by immunoSEQ multiplex PCR; TCRdb keeps only in-frame clonotypes and omits some of them. The sample carries around 2.5 million clones, 93% recorded once. This sequence was found in a man aged 18 to 30 in good health. Some clones in this sample may be carry-over from other donors' samples. Sequenced material: naive CD4+ T cells from PBMCs. Subset in this sample: CD45RA+ positively selected.

The CDR3 sequence: CASSLELQETQYF. The CDR3 DNA reads as TGTGCCAGCAGCTTAGAACTTCAAGAGACCCAGTACTTC. The V and J genes are TRBV11-2 and TRBJ2-5, with D unclear. Trimming left V 0 bases short and J 2 bases short, with 4 bases between. This CDR3 is 13 amino acids long. The V gene's germline CDR1 is SGHAT and CDR2 FQNNGV.